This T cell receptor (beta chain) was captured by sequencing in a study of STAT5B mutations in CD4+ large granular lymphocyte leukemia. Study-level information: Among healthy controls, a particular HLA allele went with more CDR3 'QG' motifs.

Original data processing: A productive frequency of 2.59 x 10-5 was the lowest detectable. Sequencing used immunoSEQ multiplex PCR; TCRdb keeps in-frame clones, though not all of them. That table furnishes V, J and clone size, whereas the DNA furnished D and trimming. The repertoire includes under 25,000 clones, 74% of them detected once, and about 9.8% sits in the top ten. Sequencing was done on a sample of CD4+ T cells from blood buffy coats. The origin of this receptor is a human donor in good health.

The CDR3 nucleotides read TGTGCCATCAGTGAATGGGGCGGGGGGGCCACAGATACGCAGTATTTT. It codes for CAISEWGGGATDTQYF. The V gene is TRBV10-3, the J gene TRBJ2-3; 9 nucleotides line up with TRBD2. In germline, CDR1 is ENHRY, CDR2 SYGVKD. V lost 3 bases, J lost 2 bases, and 6 bases stayed unmatched. The CDR3 has 16 residues.